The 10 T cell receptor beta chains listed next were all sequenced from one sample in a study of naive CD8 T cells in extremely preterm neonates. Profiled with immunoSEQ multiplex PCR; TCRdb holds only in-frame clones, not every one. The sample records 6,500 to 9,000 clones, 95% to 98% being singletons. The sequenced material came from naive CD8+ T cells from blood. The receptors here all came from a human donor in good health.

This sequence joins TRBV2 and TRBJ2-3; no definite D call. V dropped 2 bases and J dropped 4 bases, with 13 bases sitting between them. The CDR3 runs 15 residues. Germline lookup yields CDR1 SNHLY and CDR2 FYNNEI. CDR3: CASSEYEHAPDTQYF. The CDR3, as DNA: TGTGCCAGCAGTGAATATGAACATGCACCAGATACGCAGTATTTT.

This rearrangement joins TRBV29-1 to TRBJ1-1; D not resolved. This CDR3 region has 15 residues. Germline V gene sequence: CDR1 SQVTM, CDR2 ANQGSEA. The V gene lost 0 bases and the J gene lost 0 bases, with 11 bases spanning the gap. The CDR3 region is CSVEDPRALNTEAFF. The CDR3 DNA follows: TGCAGCGTTGAAGATCCGCGGGCCCTGAACACTGAAGCTTTCTTT. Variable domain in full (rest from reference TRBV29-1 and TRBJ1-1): SAVISQKPSRDICQRGTSLTIQCQVDSQVTMMFWYRQQPGQSLTLIATANQGSEATYESGFVIDKFPISRPNLTFSTLTVSNMSPEDSSIYLCSVEDPRALNTEAFFGQGTRLTVV.

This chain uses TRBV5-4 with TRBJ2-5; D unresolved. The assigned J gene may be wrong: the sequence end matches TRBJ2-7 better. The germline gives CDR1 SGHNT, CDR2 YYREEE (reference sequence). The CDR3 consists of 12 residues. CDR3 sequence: CASRTNNYEQYF. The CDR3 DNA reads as TGTGCCAGCAGAACTAATAACTACGAGCAGTACTTC.

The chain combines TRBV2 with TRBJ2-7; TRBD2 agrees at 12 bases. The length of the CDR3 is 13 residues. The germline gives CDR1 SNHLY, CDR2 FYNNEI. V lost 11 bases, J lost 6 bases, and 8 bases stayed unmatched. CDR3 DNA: TGTGCCGGATCTAGCGGGAGGGCCTCCGAGCAGTACTTC. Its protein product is CAGSSGRASEQYF.

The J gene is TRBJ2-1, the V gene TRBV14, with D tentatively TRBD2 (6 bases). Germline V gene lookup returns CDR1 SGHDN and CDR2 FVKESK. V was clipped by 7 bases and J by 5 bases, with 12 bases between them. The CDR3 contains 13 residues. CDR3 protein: CASTGESNNEQFF. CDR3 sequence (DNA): TGTGCCAGCACGGGGGAATCTAACAATGAGCAGTTCTTC.

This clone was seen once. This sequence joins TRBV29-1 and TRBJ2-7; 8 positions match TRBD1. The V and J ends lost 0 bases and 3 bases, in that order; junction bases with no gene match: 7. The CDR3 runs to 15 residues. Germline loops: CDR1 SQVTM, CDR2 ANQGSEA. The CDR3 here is CSVEDTDRADYEQYF. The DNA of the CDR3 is TGCAGCGTTGAAGACACGGACAGGGCTGACTACGAGCAGTACTTC.

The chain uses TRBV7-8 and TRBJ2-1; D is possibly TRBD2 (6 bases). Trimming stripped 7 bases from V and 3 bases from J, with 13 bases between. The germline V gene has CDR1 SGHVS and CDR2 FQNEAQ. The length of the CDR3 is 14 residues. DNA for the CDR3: TGTGCCAGCACCCCATCGCGGGACTACAATGAGCAGTTCTTC. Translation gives CASTPSRDYNEQFF.

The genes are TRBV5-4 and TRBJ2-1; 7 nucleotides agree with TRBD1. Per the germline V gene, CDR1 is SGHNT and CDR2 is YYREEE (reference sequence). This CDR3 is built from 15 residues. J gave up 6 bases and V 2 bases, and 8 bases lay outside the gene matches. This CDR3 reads CASSLGTAMGNEQFF. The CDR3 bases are TGTGCCAGCAGCTTAGGGACAGCGATGGGCAATGAGCAGTTCTTC.

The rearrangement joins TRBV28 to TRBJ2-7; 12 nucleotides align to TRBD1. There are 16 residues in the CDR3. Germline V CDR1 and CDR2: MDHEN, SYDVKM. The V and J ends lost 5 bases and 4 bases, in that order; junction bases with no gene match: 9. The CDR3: CASSNPGTGGVYEQYF. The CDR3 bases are TGTGCCAGCAGTAACCCCGGGACAGGGGGCGTTTACGAGCAGTACTTC.

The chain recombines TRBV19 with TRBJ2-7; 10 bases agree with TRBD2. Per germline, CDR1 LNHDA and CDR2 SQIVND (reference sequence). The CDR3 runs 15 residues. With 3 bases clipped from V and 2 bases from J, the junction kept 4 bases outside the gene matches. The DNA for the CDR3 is TGTGCCAGTAGTATCTTGCTAGCGGGAGCCTACGAGCAGTACTTC. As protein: CASSILLAGAYEQYF.